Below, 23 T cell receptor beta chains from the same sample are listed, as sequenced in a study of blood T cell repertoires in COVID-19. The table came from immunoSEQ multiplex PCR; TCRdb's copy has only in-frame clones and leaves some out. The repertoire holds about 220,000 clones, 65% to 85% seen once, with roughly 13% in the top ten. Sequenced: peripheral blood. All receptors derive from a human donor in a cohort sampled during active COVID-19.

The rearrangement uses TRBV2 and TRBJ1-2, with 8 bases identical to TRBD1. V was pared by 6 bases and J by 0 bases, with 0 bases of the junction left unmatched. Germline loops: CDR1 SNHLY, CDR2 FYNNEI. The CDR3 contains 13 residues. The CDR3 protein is CASRQGANYGYTF. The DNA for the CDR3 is TGTGCCAGCAGACAGGGGGCTAACTATGGCTACACCTTC.

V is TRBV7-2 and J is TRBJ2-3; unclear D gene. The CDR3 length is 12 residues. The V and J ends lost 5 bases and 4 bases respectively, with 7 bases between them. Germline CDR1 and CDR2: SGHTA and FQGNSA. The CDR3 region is CASSPVPDTQYF. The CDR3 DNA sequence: TGTGCCAGCAGCCCAGTCCCAGATACGCAGTATTTT. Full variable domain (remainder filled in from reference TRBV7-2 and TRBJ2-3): GAGVSQSPSNKVTEKGKDVELRCDPISGHTALYWYRQSLGQGLEFLIYFQGNSAPDKSGLPSDRFSAERTGGSVSTLTIQRTQQEDSAVYLCASSPVPDTQYFGPGTRLTVL.

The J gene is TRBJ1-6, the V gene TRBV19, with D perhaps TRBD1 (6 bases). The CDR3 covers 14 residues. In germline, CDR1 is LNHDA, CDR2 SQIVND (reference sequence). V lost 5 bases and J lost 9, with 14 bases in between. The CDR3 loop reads CASSQTGGSSPLHF. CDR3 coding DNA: TGTGCCAGTAGTCAGACGGGGGGCAGTTCACCCCTCCACTTT.

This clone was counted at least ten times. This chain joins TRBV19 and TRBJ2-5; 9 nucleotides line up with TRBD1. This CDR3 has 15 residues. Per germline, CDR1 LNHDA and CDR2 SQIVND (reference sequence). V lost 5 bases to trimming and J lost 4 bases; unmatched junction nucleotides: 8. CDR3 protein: CASSPGTGWGETQYF. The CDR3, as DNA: TGTGCCAGTAGTCCCGGGACAGGGTGGGGAGAGACCCAGTACTTC. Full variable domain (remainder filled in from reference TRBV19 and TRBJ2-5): DGGITQSPKYLFRKEGQNVTLSCEQNLNHDAMYWYRQDPGQGLRLIYYSQIVNDFQKGDIAEGYSVSREKKESFPLTVTSAQKNPTAFYLCASSPGTGWGETQYFGPGTRLLVL.

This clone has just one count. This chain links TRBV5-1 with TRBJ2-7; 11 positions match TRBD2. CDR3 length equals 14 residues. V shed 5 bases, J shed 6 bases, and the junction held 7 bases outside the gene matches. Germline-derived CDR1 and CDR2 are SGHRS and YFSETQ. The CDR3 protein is CASRLLTSGSEQYF. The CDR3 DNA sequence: TGCGCCAGCAGGCTTTTAACTAGCGGGAGCGAGCAGTACTTC.

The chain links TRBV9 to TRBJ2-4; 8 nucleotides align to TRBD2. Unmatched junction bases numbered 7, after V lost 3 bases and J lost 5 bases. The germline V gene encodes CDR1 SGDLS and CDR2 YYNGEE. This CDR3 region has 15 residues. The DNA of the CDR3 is TGTGCCAGCAGCGCCCCCGGGGGGGCGGAAAACATTCAGTACTTC. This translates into CASSAPGGAENIQYF.

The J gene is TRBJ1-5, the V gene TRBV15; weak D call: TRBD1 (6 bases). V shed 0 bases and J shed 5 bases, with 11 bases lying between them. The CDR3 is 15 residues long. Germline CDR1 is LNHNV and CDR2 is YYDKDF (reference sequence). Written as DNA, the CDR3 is TGTGCCACCAGCAGAGATGGGGCAGGGGATCAGCCCCAGCATTTT. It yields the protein CATSRDGAGDQPQHF.

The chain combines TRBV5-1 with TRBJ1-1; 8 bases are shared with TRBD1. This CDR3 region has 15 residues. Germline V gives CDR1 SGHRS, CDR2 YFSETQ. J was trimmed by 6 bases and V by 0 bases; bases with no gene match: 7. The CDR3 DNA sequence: TGCGCCAGCAGCTTGGGAAATACAGGGGGGGCTGAAGCTTTCTTT. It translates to CASSLGNTGGAEAFF.

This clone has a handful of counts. The DNA of the CDR3 is TGTGCCAGCAGTTGGGGGCTACCTCTACTCTACGAGCAGTACTTC. It translates to CASSWGLPLLYEQYF. The V call is TRBV11-2, the J call TRBJ2-7; weak D call: TRBD1 (6 bases). V gave up 6 bases and J gave up 3 bases, with 18 bases separating them. CDR3 length equals 15 residues. CDR1 and CDR2 from the germline V gene are SGHAT and FQNNGV. The full variable domain, rest sourced from reference TRBV11-2 and TRBJ2-7, is EAGVAQSPRYKIIEKRQSVAFWCNPISGHATLYWYQQILGQGPKLLIQFQNNGVVDDSQLPKDRFSAERLKGVDSTLKIQPAKLEDSAVYLCASSWGLPLLYEQYFGPGTRLTVT.

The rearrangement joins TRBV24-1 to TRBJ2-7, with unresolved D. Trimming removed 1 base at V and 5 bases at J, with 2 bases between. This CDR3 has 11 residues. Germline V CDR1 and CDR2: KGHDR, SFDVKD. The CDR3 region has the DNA TGTGCCACCAGTGATTTCGACGAGCAGTACTTC. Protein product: CATSDFDEQYF.

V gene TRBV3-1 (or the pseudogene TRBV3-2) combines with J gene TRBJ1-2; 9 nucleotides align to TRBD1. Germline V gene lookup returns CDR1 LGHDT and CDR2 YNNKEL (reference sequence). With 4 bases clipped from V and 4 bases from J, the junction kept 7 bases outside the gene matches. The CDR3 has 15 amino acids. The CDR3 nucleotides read TGTGCCAGCAGCCCCGGACAGGGGCTTATCTATGGCTACACCTTC. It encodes CASSPGQGLIYGYTF.

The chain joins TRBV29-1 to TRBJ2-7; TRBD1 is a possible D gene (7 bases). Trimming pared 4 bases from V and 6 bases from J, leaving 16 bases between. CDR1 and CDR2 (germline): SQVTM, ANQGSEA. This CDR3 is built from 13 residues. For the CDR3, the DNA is TGCAGCGTTGGACAGGGAGGAGCGCTCGAGCAGTACTTC. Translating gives CSVGQGGALEQYF.

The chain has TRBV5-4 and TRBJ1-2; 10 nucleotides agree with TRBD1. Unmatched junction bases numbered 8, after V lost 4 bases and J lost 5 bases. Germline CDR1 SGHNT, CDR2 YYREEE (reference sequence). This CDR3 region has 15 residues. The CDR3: CASSLRQGATYGYTF. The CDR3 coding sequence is TGTGCCAGCAGCCTCAGACAGGGGGCTACTTATGGCTACACCTTC. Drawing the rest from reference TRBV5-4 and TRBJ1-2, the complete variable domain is ETGVTQSPTHLIKTRGQQVTLRCSSQSGHNTVSWYQQALGQGPQFIFQYYREEENGRGNFPPRFSGLQFPNYSSELNVNALELDDSALYLCASSLRQGATYGYTFGSGTRLTVV.

CDR3 residues: CASSEYTGYEGYYGYTF. Here the CDR3 DNA reads TGTGCCAGCAGTGAATATACAGGGTATGAGGGGTACTATGGCTACACCTTC. The chain recombines TRBV25-1 with TRBJ1-2; maybe TRBD1 (6 bases). CDR3 length: 17 residues. Germline values: CDR1 MGHDK, CDR2 SYGVNS. Trimming pared 0 bases from V and 3 bases from J, leaving 17 bases between.

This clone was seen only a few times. The CDR3 reads CASSVTPGNSPLHF. In nucleotides, the CDR3 is TGTGCCAGCAGTGTGACTCCGGGAAATTCACCCCTCCACTTT. The chain recombines TRBV6-4 with TRBJ1-6, with unresolved D. Germline CDR1 is MRHNA and CDR2 is SNTAGT. The CDR3 totals 14 residues. V lost 4 bases and J 7 bases, leaving 11 bases between the germline ends.

CDR3 sequence: CASRLGQVNEKLFF. The CDR3 nucleotides read TGTGCCAGTAGACTGGGACAAGTTAATGAAAAACTGTTTTTT. V is TRBV28 and J is TRBJ1-4; D perhaps matches TRBD1 (6 bases). Looked up from germline, CDR1 is MDHEN and CDR2 is SYDVKM. The CDR3 covers 14 residues. V was trimmed by 9 bases and J by 4 bases, leaving 15 bases between them.

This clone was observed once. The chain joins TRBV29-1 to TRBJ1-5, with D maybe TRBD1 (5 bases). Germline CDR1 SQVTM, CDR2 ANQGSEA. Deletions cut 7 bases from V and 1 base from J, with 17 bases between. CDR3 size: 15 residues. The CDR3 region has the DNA TGCAGCGCTATATTTCGGGGGATGAGCAATCAGCCCCAGCATTTT. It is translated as CSAIFRGMSNQPQHF.

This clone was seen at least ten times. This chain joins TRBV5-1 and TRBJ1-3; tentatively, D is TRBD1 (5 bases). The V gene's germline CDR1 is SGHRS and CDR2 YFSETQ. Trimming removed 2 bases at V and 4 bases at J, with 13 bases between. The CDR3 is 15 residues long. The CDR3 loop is CASSLGASGGNTIYF. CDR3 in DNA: TGCGCCAGCAGCTTAGGGGCGAGCGGGGGAAACACCATATATTTT.

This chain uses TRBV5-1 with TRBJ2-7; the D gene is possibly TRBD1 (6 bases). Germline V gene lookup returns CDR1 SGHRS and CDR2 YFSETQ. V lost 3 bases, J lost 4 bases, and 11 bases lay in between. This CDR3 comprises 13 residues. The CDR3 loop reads CASSSDRYYEQYF. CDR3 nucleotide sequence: TGCGCCAGCAGCTCCGACAGGTATTACGAGCAGTACTTC.

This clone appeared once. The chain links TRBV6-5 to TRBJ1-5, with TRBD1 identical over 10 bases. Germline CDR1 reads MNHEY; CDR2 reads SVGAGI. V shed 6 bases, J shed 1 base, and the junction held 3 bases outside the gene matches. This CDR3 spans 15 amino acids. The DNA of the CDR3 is TGTGCCAGCAGCCTGGACAGGGGGAGCAATCAGCCCCAGCATTTT. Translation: CASSLDRGSNQPQHF.

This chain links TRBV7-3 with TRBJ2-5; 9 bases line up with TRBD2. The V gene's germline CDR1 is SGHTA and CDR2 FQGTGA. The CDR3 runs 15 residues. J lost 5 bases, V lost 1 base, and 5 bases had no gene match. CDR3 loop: CASSLSGGAFETQYF. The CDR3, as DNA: TGTGCCAGCAGCTTAAGCGGGGGGGCTTTCGAGACCCAGTACTTC.

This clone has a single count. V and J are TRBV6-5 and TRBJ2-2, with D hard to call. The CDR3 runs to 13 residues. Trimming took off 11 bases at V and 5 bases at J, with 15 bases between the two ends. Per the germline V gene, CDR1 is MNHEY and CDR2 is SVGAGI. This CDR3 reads CALLQPGTGELFF. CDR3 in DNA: TGTGCCCTCCTCCAACCCGGGACCGGGGAGCTGTTTTTT.

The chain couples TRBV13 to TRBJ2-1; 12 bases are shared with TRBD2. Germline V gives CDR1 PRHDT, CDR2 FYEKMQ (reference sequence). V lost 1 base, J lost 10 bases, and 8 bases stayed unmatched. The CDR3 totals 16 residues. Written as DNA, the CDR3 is TGTGCCAGCAGCTTAGTGCTAGCGGGAGGGCCCCGGGAGCAGTTCTTC. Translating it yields CASSLVLAGGPREQFF.